This T cell receptor (beta chain) was found in a study of vaccination effects on CD4 cells after COVID-19. Note on this clone: The antigen is unknown.

Generated by immunoSEQ multiplex PCR, the TCRdb table keeps only in-frame clones and is missing some. The sample lists 27,000 or so clones; around 82% were seen once. Sequencing was preceded by expansion of antigen-specific CD4+ T cells with viral peptide pools in the ViraFEST assay. Investigators separated out CD4+ T cells once approximately 11 days of culture had passed. Participants were given two doses of BNT162b2 or mRNA-1273 vaccine. This CDR3 has 13 amino acids. Per the germline V gene, CDR1 is LGHDT and CDR2 is YNNKEL (reference sequence). V lost 3 bases and J lost 7; bases outside the gene matches: 3.

The sequenced sample was CD4+ T cells from PBMCs cultured with HCoV-NL63 spike peptides, obtained after COVID-19 vaccination. The receptor comes from a human donor who received a COVID-19 vaccine. Some clones in this sample may be carry-over from other donors' samples. The chain couples TRBV3-1 (or the pseudogene TRBV3-2) to TRBJ1-2, with 9 positions matching TRBD1. CDR3 protein: CASSQLGQGGYTF. The CDR3, as DNA: TGTGCCAGCAGCCAGTTGGGACAGGGTGGCTACACCTTC.